Following are 7 T cell receptor beta chains from one sample sequenced in a study of CD8+CD57+ T cells in acquired aplastic anemia. Patients included in sequencing had previously demonstrated CD8+CD57+ cell expansion by flow cytometry. The use of genomic DNA as template underpinned the TCR beta VDJ and CDR3 profiling. TCRdb used MiXCR to reprocess the reads, holding one entry per CDR3 protein. The data contain some 150,000 distinct CDR3 sequences, about 70% of them singletons. The sample taken for sequencing was sorted CD4+, CD8+, or CD8+CD57+ T cells (not recorded which) from PBMCs. Source of these receptors: a human donor with aplastic anemia.

V and J are TRBV2 and TRBJ1-3; 7 positions agree with TRBD1. The V gene's germline CDR1 is SNHLY and CDR2 FYNNEI. This CDR3 is 17 amino acids long. V was clipped by 4 bases and J by 0 bases; unmatched bases: 9. CDR3 amino acids: CASSGQGFALSGNTIYF. The CDR3 region has the DNA TGTGCCAGCAGTGGACAGGGTTTTGCCCTCTCTGGAAACACCATATATTTT.

The chain is built from TRBV7-9 and TRBJ1-2, with D unresolved. CDR1 is SEHNR, CDR2 FQNEAQ, per germline (reference sequence). Trimming took 2 bases from V and 3 from J, leaving 16 bases between them. This CDR3 comprises 16 residues. DNA of the CDR3: TGTGCCAGCAGCTTACAGCCAAAGTTGAATCACTATGGCTACACCTTC. Translated, it gives CASSLQPKLNHYGYTF.

This chain connects TRBV7-2 to TRBJ2-7; TRBD2 agrees at 9 bases. V dropped 3 bases and J dropped 3; count of bases not matched to a gene: 0. Germline-derived CDR1 and CDR2 are SGHTA and FQGNSA. The CDR3 extends over 13 amino acids. The CDR3 region has the DNA TGTGCCAGCAGCTTTAGCGGGAGCTACGAGCAGTACTTC. Translation: CASSFSGSYEQYF.

In regard to this clonotype: The junction departs from germline at one end; a sequencing error may be responsible. V gene TRBV6-5 combines with J gene TRBJ1-2; weak D call: TRBD1 (5 bases). CDR1 and CDR2 (germline): MNHEY, SVGAGI. The CDR3 is 15 residues long. The CDR3 coding sequence is TGCGCCAGCAGTGAGTCGATCTGGACACCCTATGGCTACACCTTC. Its translation: CASSESIWTPYGYTF.

This clonotype appeared a few times. The rearrangement joins TRBV19 to TRBJ2-5; 10 nucleotides align to TRBD1. CDR1 LNHDA and CDR2 SQIVND come from the germline V gene (reference sequence). Trimming removed 4 bases from V and 1 base from J; junction bases left unmatched: 6. This CDR3 comprises 16 residues. The CDR3 region has the DNA TGTGCCAGTAGTACCGGGACAGGGGCCTTCCAAGAGACCCAGTACTTC. Translating it yields CASSTGTGAFQETQYF.

V gene TRBV5-1 combines with J gene TRBJ2-1, with 8 nucleotides matching TRBD1. Looked up from germline, CDR1 is SGHRS and CDR2 is YFSETQ. V was clipped by 0 bases and J by 6 bases; unmatched bases: 5. This CDR3 has 15 amino acids. The CDR3 sequence: CASSLDGTGANEQFF. The CDR3 nucleotides read TGCGCCAGCAGCTTGGATGGGACAGGTGCCAATGAGCAGTTCTTC.

As DNA, the CDR3 is TGCAGCGGGTACACGAAGAACACTGAAGCTTTCTTT. As protein: CSGYTKNTEAFF. The rearrangement uses TRBV29-1 and TRBJ1-1, with unresolved D. This CDR3 is 12 amino acids long. Trimming took 7 bases from V and 1 from J, leaving 10 bases between them. Germline loops: CDR1 SQVTM, CDR2 ANQGSEA. Full variable domain (remainder filled in from reference TRBV29-1 and TRBJ1-1): SAVISQKPSRDICQRGTSLTIQCQVDSQVTMMFWYRQQPGQSLTLIATANQGSEATYESGFVIDKFPISRPNLTFSTLTVSNMSPEDSSIYLCSGYTKNTEAFFGQGTRLTVV.